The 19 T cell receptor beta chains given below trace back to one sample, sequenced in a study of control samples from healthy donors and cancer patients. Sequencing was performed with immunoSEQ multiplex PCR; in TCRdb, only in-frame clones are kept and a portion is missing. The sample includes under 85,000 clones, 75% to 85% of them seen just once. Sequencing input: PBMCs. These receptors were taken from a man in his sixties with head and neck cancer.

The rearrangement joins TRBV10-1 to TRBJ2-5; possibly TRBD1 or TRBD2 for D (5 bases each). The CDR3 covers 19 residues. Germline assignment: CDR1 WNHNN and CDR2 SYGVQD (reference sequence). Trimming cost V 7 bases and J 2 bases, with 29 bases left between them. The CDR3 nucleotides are TGCGCCAGCATATCTACGTCCGGGATGCTGGGGCTCCTACAAGAGACCCAGTACTTC. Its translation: CASISTSGMLGLLQETQYF.

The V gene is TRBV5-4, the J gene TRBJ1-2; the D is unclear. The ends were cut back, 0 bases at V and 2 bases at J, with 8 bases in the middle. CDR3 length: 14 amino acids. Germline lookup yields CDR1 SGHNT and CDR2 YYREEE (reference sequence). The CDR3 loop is CASSLDGRNYGYTF. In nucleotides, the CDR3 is TGTGCCAGCAGCTTGGACGGCAGAAACTATGGCTACACCTTC.

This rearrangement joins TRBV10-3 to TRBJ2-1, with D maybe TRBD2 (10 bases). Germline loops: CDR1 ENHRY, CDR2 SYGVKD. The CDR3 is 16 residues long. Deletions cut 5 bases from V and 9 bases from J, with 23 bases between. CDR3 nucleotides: TGTGCCATCAGTAGGACAGGGGTAGCGGGAGGAATTGAGCAGTTCTTC. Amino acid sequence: CAISRTGVAGGIEQFF.

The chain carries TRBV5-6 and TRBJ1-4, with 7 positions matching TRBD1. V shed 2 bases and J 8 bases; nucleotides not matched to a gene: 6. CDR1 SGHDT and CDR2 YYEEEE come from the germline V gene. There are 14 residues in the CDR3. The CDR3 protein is CASSLRGGYEKLFF. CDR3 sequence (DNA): TGTGCCAGCAGCTTAAGAGGGGGCTACGAAAAACTGTTTTTT.

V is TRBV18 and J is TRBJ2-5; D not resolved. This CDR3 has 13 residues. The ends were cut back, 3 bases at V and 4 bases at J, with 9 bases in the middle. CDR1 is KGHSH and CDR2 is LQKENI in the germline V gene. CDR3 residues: CASSPRQLETQYF. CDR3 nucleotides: TGTGCCAGCTCACCCCGGCAGCTAGAGACCCAGTACTTC.

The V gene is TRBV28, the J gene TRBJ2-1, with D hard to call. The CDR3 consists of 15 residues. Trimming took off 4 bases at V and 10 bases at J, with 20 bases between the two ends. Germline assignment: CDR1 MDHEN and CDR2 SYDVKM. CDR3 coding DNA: TGTGCCAGCAGTTGGGAAACAGAAGGGAAAAGGGAGCAGTTCTTC. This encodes CASSWETEGKREQFF.

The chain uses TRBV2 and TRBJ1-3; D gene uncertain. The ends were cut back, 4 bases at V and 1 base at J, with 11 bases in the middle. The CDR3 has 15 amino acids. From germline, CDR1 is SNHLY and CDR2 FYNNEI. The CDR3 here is CASSALVGSGNTIYF. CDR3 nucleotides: TGTGCCAGCAGTGCATTAGTAGGGTCTGGAAACACCATATATTTT.

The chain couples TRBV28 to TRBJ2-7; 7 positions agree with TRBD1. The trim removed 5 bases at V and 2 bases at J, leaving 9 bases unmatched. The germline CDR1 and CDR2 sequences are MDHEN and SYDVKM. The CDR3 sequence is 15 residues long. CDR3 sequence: CASSPDREPTYEQYF. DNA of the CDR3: TGTGCCAGCAGTCCCGACAGGGAGCCCACCTACGAGCAGTACTTC.

CDR3 DNA: TGTGCCAGCAGTTCCCTCCGGACAGGGGGTATCTACGAGCAGTACTTC. Its protein is CASSSLRTGGIYEQYF. The chain employs TRBV6-5 and TRBJ2-7; 10 bases are shared with TRBD1. The germline V gene encodes CDR1 MNHEY and CDR2 SVGAGI. V shed 4 bases and J 3 bases; nucleotides not matched to a gene: 9. The CDR3 runs 16 residues.

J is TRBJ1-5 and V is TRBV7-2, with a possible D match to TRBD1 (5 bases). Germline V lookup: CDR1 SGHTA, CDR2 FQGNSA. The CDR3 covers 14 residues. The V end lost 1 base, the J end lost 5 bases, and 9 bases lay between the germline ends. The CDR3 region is CASSLGQLYQPQHF. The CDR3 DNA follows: TGTGCCAGCAGCTTAGGACAGTTATATCAGCCCCAGCATTTT.

This CDR3 reads CASSLAGYEQFF. CDR3 bases: TGTGCCAGCAGCTTAGCTGGGTATGAGCAGTTCTTC. The gene calls are TRBV7-2 and TRBJ2-1; D remains unclear. The germline V gene has CDR1 SGHTA and CDR2 FQGNSA. The CDR3 extends over 12 amino acids. The germline V and J ends were trimmed by 0 bases and 8 bases, with 5 bases remaining between them.

The CDR3 is CASSYYKGSGETQYF. As DNA, the CDR3 is TGTGCCAGCAGTTACTATAAGGGGTCGGGAGAGACCCAGTACTTC. V is TRBV6-5 and J is TRBJ2-5, with D possibly matching TRBD1 (5 bases). V dropped 1 base and J dropped 4 bases, with 13 bases sitting between them. This CDR3 has 15 residues. CDR1 and CDR2 (germline): MNHEY, SVGAGI.

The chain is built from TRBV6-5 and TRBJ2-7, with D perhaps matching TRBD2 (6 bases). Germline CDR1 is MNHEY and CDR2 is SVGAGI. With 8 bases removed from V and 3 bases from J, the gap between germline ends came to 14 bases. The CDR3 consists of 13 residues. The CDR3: CASLGGAVYEQYF. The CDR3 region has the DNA TGTGCCAGCTTGGGGGGAGCGGTCTACGAGCAGTACTTC.

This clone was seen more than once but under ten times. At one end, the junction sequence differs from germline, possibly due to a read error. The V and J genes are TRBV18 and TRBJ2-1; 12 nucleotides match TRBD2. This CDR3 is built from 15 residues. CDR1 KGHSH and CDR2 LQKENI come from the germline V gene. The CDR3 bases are TGTGCCAGCTCAACACCGGGACTAGCGGGCCTGAAGCAGTTCTTC. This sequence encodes CASSTPGLAGLKQFF. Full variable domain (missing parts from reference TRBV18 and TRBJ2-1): NAGVMQNPRHLVRRRGQEARLRCSPMKGHSHVYWYRQLPEEGLKFMVYLQKENIIDESGMPKERFSAEFPKEGPSILRIQQVVRGDSAAYFCASSTPGLAGLKQFFGPGTRLTVL.

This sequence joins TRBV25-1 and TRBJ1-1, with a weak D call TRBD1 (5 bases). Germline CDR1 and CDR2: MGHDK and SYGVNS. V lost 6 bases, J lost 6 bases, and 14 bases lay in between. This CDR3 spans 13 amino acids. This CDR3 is CASSSGGWAEAFF. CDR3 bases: TGTGCCAGCAGCAGCGGGGGGTGGGCTGAAGCTTTCTTT.

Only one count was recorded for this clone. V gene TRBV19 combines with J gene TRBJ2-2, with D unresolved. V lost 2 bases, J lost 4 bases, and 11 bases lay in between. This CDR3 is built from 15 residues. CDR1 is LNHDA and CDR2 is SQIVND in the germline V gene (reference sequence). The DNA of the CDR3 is TGTGCCAGTAGTATAACCCCGGGCAGCACCGGGGAGCTGTTTTTT. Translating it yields CASSITPGSTGELFF.

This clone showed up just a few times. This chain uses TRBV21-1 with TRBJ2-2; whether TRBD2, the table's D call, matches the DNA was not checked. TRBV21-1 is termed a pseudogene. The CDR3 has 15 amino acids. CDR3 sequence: CASSKGGRWAGELFF. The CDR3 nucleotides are TGTGCCAGCAGCAAAGGAGGGCGTTGGGCCGGGGAGCTGTTTTTT.

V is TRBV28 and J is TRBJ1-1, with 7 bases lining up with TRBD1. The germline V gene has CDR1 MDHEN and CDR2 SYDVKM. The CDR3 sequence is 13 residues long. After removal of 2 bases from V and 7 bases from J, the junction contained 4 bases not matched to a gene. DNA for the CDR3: TGTGCCAGCAGTTTAGAGGACAGGATTGAAGCTTTCTTT. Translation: CASSLEDRIEAFF.

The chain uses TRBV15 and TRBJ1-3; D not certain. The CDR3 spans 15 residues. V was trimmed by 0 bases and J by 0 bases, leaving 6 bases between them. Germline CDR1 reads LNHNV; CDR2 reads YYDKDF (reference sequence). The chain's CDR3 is CATSRDKGSGNTIYF. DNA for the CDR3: TGTGCCACCAGCAGAGATAAGGGCTCTGGAAACACCATATATTTT.